This TCR beta chain appears in the sequencing data of a study of blood T cell repertoires in COVID-19. Only in-frame clones appear in the TCRdb table, and some are missing; sequencing was by immunoSEQ multiplex PCR. The sample lists 450,000 or so clones; roughly 89% were seen once. The CDR3 loop spans 15 amino acids. CDR1 and CDR2 from the germline V gene are SEHNR and FQNEAQ (reference sequence). V was pared by 5 bases and J by 3 bases, with 3 bases of the junction left unmatched. The sequenced material came from peripheral blood. This chain connects TRBV7-9 to TRBJ1-3; the match to TRBD1 covers 11 bases. This clonotype was obtained from a man aged 18 to 30 with COVID-19, enrolled during active disease. The CDR3 bases are TGTGCCAGCAGCGAAGGGACAGGGGGTGGAAACACCATATATTTT. Translating gives CASSEGTGGGNTIYF. The full variable domain, completed using reference TRBV7-9 and TRBJ1-3, is DTGVSQNPRHKITKRGQNVTFRCDPISEHNRLYWYRQTLGQGPEFLTYFQNEAQLEKSRLLSDRFSAERPKGSFSTLEIQRTEQGDSAMYLCASSEGTGGGNTIYFGEGSWLTVV.